These 5 T cell receptor beta chains share one sample of origin, sequenced in a study of blood T cell repertoires in COVID-19. The data were produced by immunoSEQ multiplex PCR, yet TCRdb's version contains in-frame clones alone and is incomplete. The sample contains 200,000 to 250,000 clones, about 82% of which appear only once. What was sequenced was peripheral blood. All receptors derive from a man at least 80 years old with acute or convalescent COVID-19.

The chain couples TRBV4-2 to TRBJ1-3; no reliable D call. The CDR3 has 15 residues. CDR1 and CDR2 from the germline V gene are LGHNA and YNFKEQ. V was trimmed by 1 base and J by 2 bases, leaving 9 bases between them. CDR3 amino acids: CASSQVTGAGNTIYF. In DNA, the CDR3 is TGTGCCAGCAGCCAAGTTACGGGAGCTGGAAACACCATATATTTT.

V is TRBV6-1 and J is TRBJ1-1, with no clear D. The germline V gene encodes CDR1 MNHNS and CDR2 SASEGT. The germline V and J ends were trimmed by 2 bases and 5 bases, with 9 bases remaining between them. The CDR3 runs to 13 residues. This chain's CDR3 is CASSELRGTEAFF. The CDR3 DNA reads TGTGCCAGCAGTGAACTCCGGGGTACTGAAGCTTTCTTT.

The chain joins TRBV28 to TRBJ2-1; TRBD2 aligns across 9 bases. CDR1 and CDR2 from the germline V gene are MDHEN and SYDVKM. The V segment lost 4 bases and the J segment 0 bases; nucleotides outside the gene matches: 7. The CDR3 has 17 residues. The CDR3 DNA reads TGTGCCAGCAGTTCTCTAGCGGGGAGGGGCTCCTACAATGAGCAGTTCTTC. This codes for CASSSLAGRGSYNEQFF.

This clone has more than one count but fewer than ten. This CDR3 reads CASSLLAAYNEQFF. CDR3 in DNA: TGTGCCAGCAGCTTACTAGCTGCCTACAATGAGCAGTTCTTC. The chain combines TRBV11-2 with TRBJ2-1, with D possibly matching TRBD2 (5 bases). The ends were cut back, 2 bases at V and 2 bases at J, with 7 bases in the middle. The CDR3 is 14 residues long. Germline CDR1 and CDR2: SGHAT and FQNNGV.

This clone showed up just once. The J gene is TRBJ2-7, the V gene TRBV4-3; 10 bases line up with TRBD1. Looked up from germline, CDR1 is LGHNA and CDR2 is YSLEER. The CDR3 totals 16 residues. V lost 5 bases and J lost 1; bases outside the gene matches: 8. The CDR3 spells CASSYSGTGESYEQYF. The CDR3 region has the DNA TGCGCCAGCAGCTATTCCGGGACAGGGGAATCCTACGAGCAGTACTTC.